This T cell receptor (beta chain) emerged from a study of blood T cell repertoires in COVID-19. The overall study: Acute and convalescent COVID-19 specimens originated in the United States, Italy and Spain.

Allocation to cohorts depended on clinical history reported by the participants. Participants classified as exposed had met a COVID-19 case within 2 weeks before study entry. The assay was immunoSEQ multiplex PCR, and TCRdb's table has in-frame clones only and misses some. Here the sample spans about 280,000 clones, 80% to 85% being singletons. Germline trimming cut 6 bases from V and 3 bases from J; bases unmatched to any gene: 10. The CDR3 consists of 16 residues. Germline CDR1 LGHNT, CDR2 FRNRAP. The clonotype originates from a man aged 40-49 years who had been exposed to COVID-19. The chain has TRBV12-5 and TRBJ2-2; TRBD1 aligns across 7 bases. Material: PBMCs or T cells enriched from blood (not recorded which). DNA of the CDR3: TGTGCTAGTGGCCGACAGGGTCAGAGGGACACCGGGGAGCTGTTTTTT. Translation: CASGRQGQRDTGELFF.